A few counts support the clone carrying this T cell receptor beta chain. Its antigen is still unknown. The data were obtained in a study of regulatory T cells in long-lasting Graves disease. Whole-study results and caveats: TCR diversity in persistent Graves' patients was below that of newly diagnosed ones.

CDR3 length: 11 amino acids. Germline V gives CDR1 DFQATT, CDR2 SNEGSKA (reference sequence). With 6 bases clipped from V and 15 bases from J, the junction kept 11 bases outside the gene matches. Time point indicated: newly diagnosed GD, antithyroid drugs for less than 3 months. After RNA was extracted from PBMCs, the TCR library was made from it. iRepertoire HTBI primers and Arm-PCR of CDR3 regions built TCR beta libraries. TCRdb processed the multiplex PCR reads anew with MiXCR; each CDR3 protein has one entry. The data contain 450,000 to 500,000 distinct CDR3 sequences, roughly 17% of them singletons. The same sample was also studied in work on T cells in Graves' hyperthyroidism and ophthalmopathy. That work contributes: In patients aged 18 to 65, hyperthyroidism was newly diagnosed, with duration under 2 months. Patients having uncontrolled infection, another autoimmune disease, pregnancy or lactation were not included. Researchers found most expanded thyroid clonotypes above 0.001 in blood as well.

The sequences come from peripheral blood mononuclear cells (PBMCs), collected at new diagnosis, from a patient treated with antithyroid drugs. This TCR was sampled from a man aged 40-49 years with Graves disease. The chain joins TRBV20-1 to TRBJ2-3, with 8 positions matching TRBD2. The CDR3 DNA is TGCAGTGCCGAACCGGGACTAGTCAAATATTTT. Translating it yields CSAEPGLVKYF.